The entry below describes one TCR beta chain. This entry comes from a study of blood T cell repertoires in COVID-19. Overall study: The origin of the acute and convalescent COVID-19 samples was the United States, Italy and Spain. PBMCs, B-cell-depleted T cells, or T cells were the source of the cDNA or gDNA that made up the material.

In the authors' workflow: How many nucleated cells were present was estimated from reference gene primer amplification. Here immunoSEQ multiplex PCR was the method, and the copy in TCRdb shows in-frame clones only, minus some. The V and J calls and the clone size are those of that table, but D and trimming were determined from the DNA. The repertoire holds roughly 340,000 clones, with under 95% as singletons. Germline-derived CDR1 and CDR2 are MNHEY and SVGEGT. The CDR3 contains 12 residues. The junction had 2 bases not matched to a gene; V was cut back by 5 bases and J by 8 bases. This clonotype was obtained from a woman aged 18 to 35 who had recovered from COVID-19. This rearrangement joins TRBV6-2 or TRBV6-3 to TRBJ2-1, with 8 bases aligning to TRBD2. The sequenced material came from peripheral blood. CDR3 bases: TGTGCCAGCAGTGGACTAGCCTATGAGCAGTTCTTC. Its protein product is CASSGLAYEQFF.